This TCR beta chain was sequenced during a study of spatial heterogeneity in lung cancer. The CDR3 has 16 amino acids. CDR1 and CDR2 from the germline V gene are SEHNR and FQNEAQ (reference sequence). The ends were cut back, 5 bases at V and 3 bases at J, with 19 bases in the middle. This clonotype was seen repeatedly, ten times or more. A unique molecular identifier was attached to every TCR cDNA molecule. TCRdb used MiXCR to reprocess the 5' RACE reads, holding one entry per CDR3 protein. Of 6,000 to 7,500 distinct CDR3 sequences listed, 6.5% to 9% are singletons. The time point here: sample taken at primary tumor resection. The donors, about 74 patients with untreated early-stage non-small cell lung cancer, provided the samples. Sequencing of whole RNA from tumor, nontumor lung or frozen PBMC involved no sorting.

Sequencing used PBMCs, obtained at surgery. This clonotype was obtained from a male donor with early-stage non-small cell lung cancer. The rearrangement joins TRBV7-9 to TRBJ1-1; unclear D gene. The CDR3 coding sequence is TGTGCCAGCAGCCTACTCCGGGGTCGAAATTACACTGAAGCTTTCTTT. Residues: CASSLLRGRNYTEAFF.